Sequencing of this TCR beta chain was carried out in a study of cytomegalovirus exposure and HLA in healthy donors. Germline values: CDR1 SGHDN, CDR2 FVKESK. The CDR3 has 15 amino acids. Trimming removed 1 base at V and 2 bases at J, with 10 bases between. For this clone: The antigen remains undetermined.

Study-level points and caveats: Analyses of presence and absence presupposed an approximately uniform sequencing depth across donors. A missense DCLRE1C variant was associated with V- and J-gene trimming of TCR beta chains in a later analysis, and an independent cohort replicated the association. Researchers catalogued under 200 TCR beta chains as cytomegalovirus-associated.

In the PCR, 60 Vbeta and 13 Jbeta primers were used. Some clones are missing from TCRdb's copy, which holds only in-frame ones; the method was immunoSEQ multiplex PCR. The sample holds around 99,000 clones, 77% seen once. The source of this sequence is a male donor in good health and CMV-seronegative. The gene calls are TRBV14 and TRBJ2-3; D remains unclear. Sequencing was carried out using PBMCs. The CDR3 loop is CASSQAVTYTDTQYF. CDR3 DNA sequence: TGTGCCAGCAGCCAAGCTGTGACATACACAGATACGCAGTATTTT.